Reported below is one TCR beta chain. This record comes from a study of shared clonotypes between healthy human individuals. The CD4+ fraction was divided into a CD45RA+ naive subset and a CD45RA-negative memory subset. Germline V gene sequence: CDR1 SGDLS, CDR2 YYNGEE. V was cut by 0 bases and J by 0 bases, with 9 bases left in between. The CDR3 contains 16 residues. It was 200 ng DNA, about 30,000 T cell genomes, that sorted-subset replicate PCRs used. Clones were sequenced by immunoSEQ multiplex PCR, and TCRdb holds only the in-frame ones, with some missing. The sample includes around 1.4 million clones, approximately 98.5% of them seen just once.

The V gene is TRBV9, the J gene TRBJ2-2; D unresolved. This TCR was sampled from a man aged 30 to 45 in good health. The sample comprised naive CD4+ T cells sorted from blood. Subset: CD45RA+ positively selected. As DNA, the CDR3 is TGTGCCAGCAGCGTAGACGGCAGGACGAACACCGGGGAGCTGTTTTTT. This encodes CASSVDGRTNTGELFF.